This T cell receptor beta chain was identified in a study of blood T cell repertoires in COVID-19. Study in general: Material from acute and convalescent COVID-19 was sourced from the United States, Italy and Spain. Nucleic acid was either cDNA or gDNA, and it came from T cells, B-cell-depleted T cells, or PBMCs.

In the original processing: Cell counts per sample came from amplifying reference gene primers. The method was immunoSEQ multiplex PCR; TCRdb's version includes in-frame clones alone and lacks a portion of them. For V, J and clone size, that table is used; D and trimming come from the DNA. The sample carries about 260,000 clones, around 92% recorded once. V was pared by 3 bases and J by 0 bases, with 10 bases between. CDR3 length: 15 amino acids. Germline CDR1 MNHEY, CDR2 SMNVEV (reference sequence). Seattle participants joined during active infection and were tracked over time. The sequence came from a person between 18 and 35 years old with COVID-19, enrolled during active disease. Source material: peripheral blood. This chain connects TRBV27 to TRBJ2-3, with D perhaps matching TRBD1 (5 bases). In nucleotides, the CDR3 is TGTGCCAGCAGTTTTTTGGGGCATAGCACAGATACGCAGTATTTT. Translated, it gives CASSFLGHSTDTQYF.